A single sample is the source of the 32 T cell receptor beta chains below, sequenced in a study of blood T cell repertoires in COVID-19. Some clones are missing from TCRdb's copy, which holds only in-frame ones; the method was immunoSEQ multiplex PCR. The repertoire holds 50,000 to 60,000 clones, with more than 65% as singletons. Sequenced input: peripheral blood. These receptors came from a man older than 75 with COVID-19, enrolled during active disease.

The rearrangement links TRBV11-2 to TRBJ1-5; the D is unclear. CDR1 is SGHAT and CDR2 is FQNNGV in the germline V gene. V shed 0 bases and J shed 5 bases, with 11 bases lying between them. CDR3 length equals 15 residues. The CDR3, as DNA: TGTGCCAGCAGCTTAGAGATCGGGAACGATCAGCCCCAGCATTTT. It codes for CASSLEIGNDQPQHF.

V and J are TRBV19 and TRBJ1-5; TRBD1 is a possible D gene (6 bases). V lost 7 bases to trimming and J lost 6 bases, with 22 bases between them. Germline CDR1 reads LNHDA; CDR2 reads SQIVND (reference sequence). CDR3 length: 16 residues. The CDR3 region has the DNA TGTGCCAGTAACGCCGTGGGGGGGGCGCAGGGTCAGCCCCAGCATTTT. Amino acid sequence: CASNAVGGAQGQPQHF. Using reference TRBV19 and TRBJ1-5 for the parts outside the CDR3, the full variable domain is DGGITQSPKYLFRKEGQNVTLSCEQNLNHDAMYWYRQDPGQGLRLIYYSQIVNDFQKGDIAEGYSVSREKKESFPLTVTSAQKNPTAFYLCASNAVGGAQGQPQHFGDGTRLSIL.

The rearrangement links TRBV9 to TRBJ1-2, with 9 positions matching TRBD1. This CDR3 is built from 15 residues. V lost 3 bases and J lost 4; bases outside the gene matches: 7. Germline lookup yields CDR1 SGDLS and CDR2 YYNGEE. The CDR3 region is CASSAGTGTFYGYTF. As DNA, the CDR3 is TGTGCCAGCAGCGCCGGGACAGGGACCTTCTATGGCTACACCTTC.

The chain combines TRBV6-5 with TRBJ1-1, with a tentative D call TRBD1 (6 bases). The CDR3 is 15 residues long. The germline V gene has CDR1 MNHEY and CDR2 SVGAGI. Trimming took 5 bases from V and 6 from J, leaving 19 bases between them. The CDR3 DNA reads TGTGCCAGCAGTCCGCCCCCAGGGGCTGGCTCTGAAGCTTTCTTT. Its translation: CASSPPPGAGSEAFF.

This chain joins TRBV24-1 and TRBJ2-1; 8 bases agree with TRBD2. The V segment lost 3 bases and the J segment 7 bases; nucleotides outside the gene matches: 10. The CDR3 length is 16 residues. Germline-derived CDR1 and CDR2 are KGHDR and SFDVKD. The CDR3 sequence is CATSDPRGGALNEQFF. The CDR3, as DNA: TGTGCCACCAGTGATCCCCGGGGGGGGGCGCTAAATGAGCAGTTCTTC.

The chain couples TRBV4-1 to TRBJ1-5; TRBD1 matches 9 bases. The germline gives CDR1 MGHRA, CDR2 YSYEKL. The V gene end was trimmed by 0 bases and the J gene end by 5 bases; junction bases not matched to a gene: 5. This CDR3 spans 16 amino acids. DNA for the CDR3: TGCGCCAGCAGCCAAGATCCGACAGGGGGGGATCAGCCCCAGCATTTT. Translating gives CASSQDPTGGDQPQHF.

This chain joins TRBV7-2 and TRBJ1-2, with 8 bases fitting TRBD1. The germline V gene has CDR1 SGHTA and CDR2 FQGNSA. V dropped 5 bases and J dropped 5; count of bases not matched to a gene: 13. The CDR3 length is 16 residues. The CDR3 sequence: CASSLGSTGQGYGYTF. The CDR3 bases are TGTGCCAGCAGCCTAGGCTCAACCGGACAGGGATATGGCTACACCTTC.

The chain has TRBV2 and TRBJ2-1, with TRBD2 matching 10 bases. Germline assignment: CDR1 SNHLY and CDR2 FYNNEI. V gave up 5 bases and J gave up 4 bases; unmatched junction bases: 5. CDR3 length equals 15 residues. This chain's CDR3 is CASSLLAGEYNEQFF. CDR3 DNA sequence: TGTGCCAGCAGTTTGCTAGCGGGAGAGTACAATGAGCAGTTCTTC.

The CDR3 is CATSDPSGVGSQETQYF. DNA for the CDR3: TGTGCCACCAGTGACCCCTCCGGAGTTGGCTCGCAAGAGACCCAGTACTTC. The V and J genes are TRBV24-1 and TRBJ2-5; D gene uncertain. The ends were cut back, 4 bases at V and 2 bases at J, with 19 bases in the middle. The CDR3 length is 17 residues. Germline CDR1 reads KGHDR; CDR2 reads SFDVKD.

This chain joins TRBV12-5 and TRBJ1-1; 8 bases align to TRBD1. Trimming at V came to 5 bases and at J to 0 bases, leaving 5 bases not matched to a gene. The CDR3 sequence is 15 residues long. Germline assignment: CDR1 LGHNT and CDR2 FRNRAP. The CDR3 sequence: CASGPGTGMNTEAFF. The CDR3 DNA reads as TGTGCTAGTGGTCCTGGGACAGGTATGAACACTGAAGCTTTCTTT. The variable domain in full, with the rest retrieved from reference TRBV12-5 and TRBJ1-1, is DARVTQTPRHKVTEMGQEVTMRCQPILGHNTVFWYRQTMMQGLELLAYFRNRAPLDDSGMPKDRFSAEMPDATLATLKIQPSEPRDSAVYFCASGPGTGMNTEAFFGQGTRLTVV.

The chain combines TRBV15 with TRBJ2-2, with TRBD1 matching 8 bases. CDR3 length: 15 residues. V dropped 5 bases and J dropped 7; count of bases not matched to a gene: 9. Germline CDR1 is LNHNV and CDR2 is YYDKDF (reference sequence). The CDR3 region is CATSLADREVGELFF. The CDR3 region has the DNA TGTGCCACCAGCCTCGCGGACAGGGAGGTCGGGGAGCTGTTTTTT.

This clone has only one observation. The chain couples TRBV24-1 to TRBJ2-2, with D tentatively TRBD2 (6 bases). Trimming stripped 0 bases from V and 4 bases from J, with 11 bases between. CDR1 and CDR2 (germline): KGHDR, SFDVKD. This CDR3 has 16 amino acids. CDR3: CATSDLVFGGTGELFF. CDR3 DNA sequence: TGTGCCACCAGTGATTTGGTGTTCGGGGGCACCGGGGAGCTGTTTTTT.

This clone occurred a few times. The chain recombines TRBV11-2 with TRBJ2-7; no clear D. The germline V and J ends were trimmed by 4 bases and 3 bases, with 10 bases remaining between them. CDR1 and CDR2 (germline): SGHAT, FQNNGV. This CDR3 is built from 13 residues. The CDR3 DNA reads TGTGCCAGCAGCTCCGACACTGACTACGAGCAGTACGTC. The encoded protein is CASSSDTDYEQYV.

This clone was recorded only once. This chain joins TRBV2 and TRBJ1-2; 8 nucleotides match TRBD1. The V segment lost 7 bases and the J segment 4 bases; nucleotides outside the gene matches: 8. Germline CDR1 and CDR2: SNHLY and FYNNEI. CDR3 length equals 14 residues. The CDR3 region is CASTLDREVYGYTF. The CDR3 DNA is TGTGCCAGCACGCTGGACAGGGAGGTCTATGGCTACACCTTC. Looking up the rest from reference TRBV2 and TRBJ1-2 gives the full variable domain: EPEVTQTPSHQVTQMGQEVILRCVPISNHLYFYWYRQILGQKVEFLVSFYNNEISEKSEIFDDQFSVERPDGSNFTLKIRSTKLEDSAMYFCASTLDREVYGYTFGSGTRLTVV.

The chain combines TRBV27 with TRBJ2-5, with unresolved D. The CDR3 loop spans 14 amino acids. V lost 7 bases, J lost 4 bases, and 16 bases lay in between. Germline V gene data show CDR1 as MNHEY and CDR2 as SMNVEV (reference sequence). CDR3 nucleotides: TGTGCCAGCATGTTCAGTCGGAGAGGAGAGACCCAGTACTTC. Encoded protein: CASMFSRRGETQYF.

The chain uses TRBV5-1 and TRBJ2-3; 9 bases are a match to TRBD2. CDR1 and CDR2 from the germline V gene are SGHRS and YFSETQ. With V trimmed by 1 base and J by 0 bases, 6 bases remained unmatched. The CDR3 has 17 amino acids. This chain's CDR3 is CASSLRREGLSTDTQYF. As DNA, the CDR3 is TGCGCCAGCAGCTTGAGGCGGGAGGGCCTCAGCACAGATACGCAGTATTTT.

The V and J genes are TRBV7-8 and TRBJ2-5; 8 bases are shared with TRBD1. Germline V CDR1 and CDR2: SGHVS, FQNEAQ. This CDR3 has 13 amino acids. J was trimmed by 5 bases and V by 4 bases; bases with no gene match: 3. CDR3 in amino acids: CASSSRTGETQYF. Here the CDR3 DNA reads TGTGCCAGCAGCTCCAGGACAGGGGAGACCCAGTACTTC.

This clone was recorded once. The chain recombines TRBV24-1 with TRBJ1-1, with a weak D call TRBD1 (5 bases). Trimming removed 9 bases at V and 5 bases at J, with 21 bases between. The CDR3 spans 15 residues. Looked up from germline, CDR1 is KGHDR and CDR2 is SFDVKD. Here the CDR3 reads CATRGQGEAETEAFF. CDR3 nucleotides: TGTGCCACCCGTGGGCAGGGCGAGGCGGAAACTGAAGCTTTCTTT.

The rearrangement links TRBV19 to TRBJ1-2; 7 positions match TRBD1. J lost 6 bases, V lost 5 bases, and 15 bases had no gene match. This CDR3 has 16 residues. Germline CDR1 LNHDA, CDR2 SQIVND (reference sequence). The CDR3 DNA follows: TGTGCCAGTAGTCCAATGCCCGCCGACAGGGTGAATGGCTACACCTTC. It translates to CASSPMPADRVNGYTF.

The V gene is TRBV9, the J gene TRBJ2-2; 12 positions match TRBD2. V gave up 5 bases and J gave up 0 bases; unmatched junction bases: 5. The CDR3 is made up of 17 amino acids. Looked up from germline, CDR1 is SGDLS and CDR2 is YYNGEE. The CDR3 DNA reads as TGTGCCAGCAGGCAGACTAGCGGGGGAGCGAACACCGGGGAGCTGTTTTTT. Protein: CASRQTSGGANTGELFF.

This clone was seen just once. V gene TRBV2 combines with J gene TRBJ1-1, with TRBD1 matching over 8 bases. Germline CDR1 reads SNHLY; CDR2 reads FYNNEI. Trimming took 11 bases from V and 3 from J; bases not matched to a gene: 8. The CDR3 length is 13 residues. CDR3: CALTDREDTEAFF. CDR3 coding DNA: TGTGCCTTAACGGACAGGGAGGACACTGAAGCTTTCTTT.

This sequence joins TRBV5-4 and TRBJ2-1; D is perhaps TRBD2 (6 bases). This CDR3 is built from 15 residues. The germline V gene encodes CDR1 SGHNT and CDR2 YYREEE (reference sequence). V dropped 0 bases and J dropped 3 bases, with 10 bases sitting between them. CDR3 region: CASSLAGVDYNEQFF. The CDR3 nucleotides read TGTGCCAGCAGCTTGGCGGGAGTGGACTACAATGAGCAGTTCTTC.

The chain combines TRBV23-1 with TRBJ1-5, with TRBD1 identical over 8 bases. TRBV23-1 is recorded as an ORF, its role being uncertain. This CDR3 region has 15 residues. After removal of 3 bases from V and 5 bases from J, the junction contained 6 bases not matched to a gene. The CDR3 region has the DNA TGCGCCAGCAGTCACGGACAGGGTCCTCATCAGCCCCAGCATTTT. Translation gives CASSHGQGPHQPQHF.

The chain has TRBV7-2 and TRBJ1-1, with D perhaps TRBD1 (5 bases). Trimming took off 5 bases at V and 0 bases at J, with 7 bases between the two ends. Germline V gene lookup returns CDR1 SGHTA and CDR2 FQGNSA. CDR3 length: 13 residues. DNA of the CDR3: TGTGCCAGCAGCGTACAGGTGAACACTGAAGCTTTCTTT. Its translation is CASSVQVNTEAFF.

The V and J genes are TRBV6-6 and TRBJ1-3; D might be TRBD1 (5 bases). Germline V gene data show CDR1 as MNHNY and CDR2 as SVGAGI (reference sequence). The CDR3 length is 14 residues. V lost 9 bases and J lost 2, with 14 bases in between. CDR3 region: CASIQGLAGNTIYF. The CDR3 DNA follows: TGTGCCAGTATTCAGGGACTGGCTGGAAACACCATATATTTT.

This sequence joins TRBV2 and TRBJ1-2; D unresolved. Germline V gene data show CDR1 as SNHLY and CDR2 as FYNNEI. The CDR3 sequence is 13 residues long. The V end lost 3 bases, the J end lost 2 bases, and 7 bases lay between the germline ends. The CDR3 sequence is CASSEGRNYGYTF. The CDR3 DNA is TGTGCCAGCAGTGAGGGCAGAAACTATGGCTACACCTTC.

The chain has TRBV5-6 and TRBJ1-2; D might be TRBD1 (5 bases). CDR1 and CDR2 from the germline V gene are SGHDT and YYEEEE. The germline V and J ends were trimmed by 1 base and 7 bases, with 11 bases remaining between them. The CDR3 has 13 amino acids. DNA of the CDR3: TGTGCCAGCAGCTTGCGTGGGGGGTTTGGCTACACCTTC. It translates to CASSLRGGFGYTF.

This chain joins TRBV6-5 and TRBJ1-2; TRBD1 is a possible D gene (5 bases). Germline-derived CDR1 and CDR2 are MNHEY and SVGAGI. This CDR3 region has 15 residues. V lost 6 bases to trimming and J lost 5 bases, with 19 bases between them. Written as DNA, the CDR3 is TGTGCCAGCAGCCGAGATGGCCAGGGTAATTATGGCTACACCTTC. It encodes CASSRDGQGNYGYTF.

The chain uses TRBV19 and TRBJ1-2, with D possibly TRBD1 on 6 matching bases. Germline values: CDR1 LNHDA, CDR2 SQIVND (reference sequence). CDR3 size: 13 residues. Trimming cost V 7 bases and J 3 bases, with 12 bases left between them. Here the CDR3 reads CASTTGLDYGYTF. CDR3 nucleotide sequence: TGTGCCAGTACCACAGGGCTTGACTATGGCTACACCTTC.

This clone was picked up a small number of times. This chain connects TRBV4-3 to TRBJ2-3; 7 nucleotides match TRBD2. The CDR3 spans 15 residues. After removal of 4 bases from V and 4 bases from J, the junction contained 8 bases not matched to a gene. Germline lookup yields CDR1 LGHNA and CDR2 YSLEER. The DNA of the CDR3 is TGCGCCAGCAGCCCATTGGGGGGGAGGGCAGATACGCAGTATTTT. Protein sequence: CASSPLGGRADTQYF.

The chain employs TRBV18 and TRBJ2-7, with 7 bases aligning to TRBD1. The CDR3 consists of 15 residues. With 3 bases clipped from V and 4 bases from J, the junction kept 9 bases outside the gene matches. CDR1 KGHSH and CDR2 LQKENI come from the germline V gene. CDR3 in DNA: TGTGCCAGCTCACCCTCCCCGGGACAGAGATACGAGCAGTACGTC. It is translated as CASSPSPGQRYEQYV.

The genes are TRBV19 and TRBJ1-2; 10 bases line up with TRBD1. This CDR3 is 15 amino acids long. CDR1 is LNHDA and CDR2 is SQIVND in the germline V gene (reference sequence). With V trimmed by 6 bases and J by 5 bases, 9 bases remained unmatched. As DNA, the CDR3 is TGTGCCAGTAGCCGTGCGGGGACAGGGGAATATGGCTACACCTTC. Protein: CASSRAGTGEYGYTF.